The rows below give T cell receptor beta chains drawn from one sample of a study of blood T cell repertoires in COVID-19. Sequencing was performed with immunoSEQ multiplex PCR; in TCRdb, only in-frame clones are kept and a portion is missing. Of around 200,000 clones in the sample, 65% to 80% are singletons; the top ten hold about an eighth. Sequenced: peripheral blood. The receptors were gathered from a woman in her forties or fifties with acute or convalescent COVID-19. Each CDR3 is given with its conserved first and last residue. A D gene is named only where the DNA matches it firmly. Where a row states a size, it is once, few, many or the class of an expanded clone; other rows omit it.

cdr3_aa: CASSLERGGPNEQFF
cdr3_nt: TGCGCCAGCAGCTTGGAGCGGGGGGGCCCCAATGAGCAGTTCTTC
j_call: TRBJ2-1
clone_size: -
v_call: TRBV5-1
d_call: TRBD2

cdr3_aa: CATLKGDFRLSMSGELFF
cdr3_nt: TGTGCCACGCTCAAGGGAGATTTCCGCTTGAGCATGTCCGGGGAGCTGTTTTTT
j_call: TRBJ2-2
clone_size: -
v_call: TRBV10-3
d_call: -

cdr3_aa: CASSVGTSGETINSYEQYF
cdr3_nt: TGTGCCAGCAGCGTCGGGACTAGCGGGGAAACTATAAACTCCTACGAGCAGTACTTC
j_call: TRBJ2-7
clone_size: -
v_call: TRBV5-4
d_call: TRBD2

cdr3_aa: CASSLDQDYGYTF
cdr3_nt: TGTGCCAGCAGTTTAGACCAGGACTATGGCTACACCTTC
j_call: TRBJ1-2
clone_size: -
v_call: TRBV28
d_call: -

cdr3_aa: CASSLYTANEKLFF
cdr3_nt: TGTGCCAGCAGTTTATACACCGCAAATGAAAAACTGTTTTTT
j_call: TRBJ1-4
clone_size: -
v_call: TRBV28
d_call: -

cdr3_aa: CASSLYPQGPNTGELFF
cdr3_nt: TGTGCCAGCAGTTTATACCCGCAGGGGCCGAACACCGGGGAGCTGTTTTTT
j_call: TRBJ2-2
clone_size: -
v_call: TRBV27
d_call: -

cdr3_aa: CASSPSGIYGYTF
cdr3_nt: TGTGCCAGCAGTCCGTCGGGAATCTATGGCTACACCTTC
j_call: TRBJ1-2
clone_size: -
v_call: TRBV6-5
d_call: -

cdr3_aa: CASSLSATNEKLFF
cdr3_nt: TGTGCCAGCAGCTTGTCAGCAACTAATGAAAAACTGTTTTTT
j_call: TRBJ1-4
clone_size: few
v_call: TRBV5-4
d_call: -

cdr3_aa: CASSRQGAKNIQYF
cdr3_nt: TGTGCCAGCAGCCGACAGGGGGCCAAAAACATTCAGTACTTC
j_call: TRBJ2-4
clone_size: -
v_call: TRBV14
d_call: TRBD1

cdr3_aa: CATSDSGTGGQRLFF
cdr3_nt: TGTGCCACCAGTGACTCCGGGACAGGGGGCCAGCGGTTATTTTTC
j_call: TRBJ2-7
clone_size: few
v_call: TRBV24-1
d_call: TRBD1

cdr3_aa: CASSSPGEQYF
cdr3_nt: TGTGCCAGCAGTTCCCCGGGAGAGCAGTACTTC
j_call: TRBJ2-7
clone_size: once
v_call: TRBV6-2/TRBV6-3
d_call: -

cdr3_aa: CATSGQGGAYEQYF
cdr3_nt: TGTGCCACCAGCGGACAGGGGGGTGCCTACGAGCAGTACTTC
j_call: TRBJ2-7
clone_size: -
v_call: TRBV24-1
d_call: TRBD1

cdr3_aa: CASSLGGQVDNEQFF
cdr3_nt: TGTGCCAGCAGTCTAGGGGGACAGGTCGACAATGAGCAGTTCTTC
j_call: TRBJ2-1
clone_size: -
v_call: TRBV7-2
d_call: TRBD1

cdr3_aa: CASSYDRDWEQFF
cdr3_nt: TGTGCCAGCAGCTACGATCGGGACTGGGAGCAGTTCTTC
j_call: TRBJ2-1
clone_size: -
v_call: TRBV5-8
d_call: -

cdr3_aa: CASSISPGHLMEQYF
cdr3_nt: TGTGCCAGCAGCATCTCTCCGGGACATCTAATGGAGCAGTACTTC
j_call: TRBJ2-7
clone_size: -
v_call: TRBV21-1
d_call: -

cdr3_aa: CASSMPGTGDEKLFF
cdr3_nt: TGTGCCAGCAGCATGCCCGGGACGGGGGATGAAAAACTGTTTTTT
j_call: TRBJ1-4
clone_size: -
v_call: TRBV7-8
d_call: -

cdr3_aa: CATSDYLGRGGLAGEFGELFF
cdr3_nt: TGTGCCACCAGTGATTACCTTGGCAGGGGGGGACTAGCGGGAGAGTTCGGGGAGCTGTTTTTT
j_call: TRBJ2-2
clone_size: few
v_call: TRBV24-1
d_call: TRBD2

cdr3_aa: CASIEVGLRYDEQFF
cdr3_nt: TGTGCCAGCATAGAAGTAGGACTGCGATATGATGAGCAGTTCTTC
j_call: TRBJ2-1
clone_size: -
v_call: TRBV28
d_call: -

cdr3_aa: CASSQGLAGTDTQYF
cdr3_nt: TGTGCCAGCAGCCAAGGACTAGCGGGCACAGATACGCAGTATTTT
j_call: TRBJ2-3
clone_size: -
v_call: TRBV3-1/TRBV3-2
d_call: TRBD2

cdr3_aa: CASGLDDRLRVYGYTF
cdr3_nt: TGTGCTAGTGGTTTGGATGACAGGCTAAGAGTCTATGGCTACACCTTC
j_call: TRBJ1-2
clone_size: -
v_call: TRBV12-5
d_call: -

cdr3_aa: CASSPGGGDLISYNEQFF
cdr3_nt: TGTGCCAGCAGTCCTGGGGGAGGGGACCTTATCTCCTACAATGAGCAGTTCTTC
j_call: TRBJ2-1
clone_size: -
v_call: TRBV27
d_call: TRBD2

cdr3_aa: CASSLAVSTGELFF
cdr3_nt: TGTGCCAGCAGCTTAGCCGTGAGCACCGGGGAGCTGTTTTTT
j_call: TRBJ2-2
clone_size: -
v_call: TRBV7-6
d_call: -

cdr3_aa: CASSQVGSREGEKLFF
cdr3_nt: TGTGCCAGCAGCCAAGTGGGAAGCAGGGAGGGTGAAAAACTGTTTTTT
j_call: TRBJ1-4
clone_size: few
v_call: TRBV3-1/TRBV3-2
d_call: -

cdr3_aa: CASRQQGNTNSPLHF
cdr3_nt: TGTGCCAGCAGGCAACAGGGTAATACCAATTCACCCCTCCACTTT
j_call: TRBJ1-6
clone_size: -
v_call: TRBV27
d_call: -

cdr3_aa: CASSVELGTSRTDTQYF
cdr3_nt: TGTGCCAGCAGCGTAGAACTTGGGACTAGCCGCACAGATACGCAGTATTTT
j_call: TRBJ2-3
clone_size: few
v_call: TRBV9
d_call: TRBD2

cdr3_aa: CASKPGVVGGGYEQYF
cdr3_nt: TGTGCCAGTAAGCCCGGGGTGGTGGGAGGAGGTTACGAGCAGTACTTC
j_call: TRBJ2-7
clone_size: -
v_call: TRBV2
d_call: -

cdr3_aa: CASSLEGQVNEKLFF
cdr3_nt: TGCGCCAGCAGCTTGGAAGGACAGGTTAATGAAAAACTGTTTTTT
j_call: TRBJ1-4
clone_size: -
v_call: TRBV5-1
d_call: TRBD1

cdr3_aa: CASARQGAGTEAFF
cdr3_nt: TGCGCCAGCGCTCGACAGGGGGCGGGAACTGAAGCTTTCTTT
j_call: TRBJ1-1
clone_size: few
v_call: TRBV5-1
d_call: TRBD1

cdr3_aa: CASSKRSRDTEAFF
cdr3_nt: TGTGCCAGCAGCAAACGATCCAGGGACACTGAAGCTTTCTTT
j_call: TRBJ1-1
clone_size: -
v_call: TRBV21-1
d_call: -

cdr3_aa: CASSLSGVGAGELFF
cdr3_nt: TGCGCCAGCAGCTTATCAGGGGTTGGTGCCGGGGAGCTGTTTTTT
j_call: TRBJ2-2
clone_size: -
v_call: TRBV5-1
d_call: -

cdr3_aa: CASSPNAGTGSYEQYF
cdr3_nt: TGTGCCAGCAGTCCAAATGCCGGGACAGGGTCCTACGAGCAGTACTTC
j_call: TRBJ2-7
clone_size: -
v_call: TRBV11-2
d_call: TRBD1

cdr3_aa: CASSYSTGTNEKLFF
cdr3_nt: TGTGCCAGCAGTTACTCGACAGGGACTAATGAAAAACTGTTTTTT
j_call: TRBJ1-4
clone_size: -
v_call: TRBV6-2/TRBV6-3
d_call: TRBD1

cdr3_aa: CATSPQGQSSNQPQHF
cdr3_nt: TGTGCCACCAGCCCTCAGGGACAGAGCAGCAATCAGCCCCAGCATTTT
j_call: TRBJ1-5
clone_size: -
v_call: TRBV15
d_call: TRBD1

cdr3_aa: CASRGQGSIQPQHF
cdr3_nt: TGTGCCAGCAGGGGACAGGGGTCGATTCAGCCCCAGCATTTT
j_call: TRBJ1-5
clone_size: -
v_call: TRBV28
d_call: TRBD1

cdr3_aa: CSVSHGGGQSEQYF
cdr3_nt: TGCAGCGTTAGTCACGGGGGGGGCCAGTCCGAGCAGTACTTC
j_call: TRBJ2-7
clone_size: -
v_call: TRBV29-1
d_call: TRBD2

cdr3_aa: CASSTSGSGNEQFF
cdr3_nt: TGTGCCAGCTCAACTAGCGGGAGTGGGAATGAGCAGTTCTTC
j_call: TRBJ2-1
clone_size: -
v_call: TRBV18
d_call: TRBD2

cdr3_aa: CASTLTGYNSPLHF
cdr3_nt: TGTGCCAGTACTTTGACGGGATATAATTCACCCCTCCACTTT
j_call: TRBJ1-6
clone_size: -
v_call: TRBV19
d_call: -

cdr3_aa: CASSEQVNTGELFF
cdr3_nt: TGTGCCAGCAGTGAACAGGTGAACACCGGGGAGCTGTTTTTT
j_call: TRBJ2-2
clone_size: -
v_call: TRBV5-6
d_call: -

cdr3_aa: CASSFVADRGVEQYF
cdr3_nt: TGCGCCAGCAGCTTTGTGGCGGACAGGGGCGTCGAGCAGTACTTC
j_call: TRBJ2-7
clone_size: -
v_call: TRBV5-1
d_call: TRBD1

cdr3_aa: CSASSSINSPLHF
cdr3_nt: TGCAGTGCTAGTTCGAGTATTAATTCACCCCTCCACTTT
j_call: TRBJ1-6
clone_size: -
v_call: TRBV20-1
d_call: -

cdr3_aa: CASRVRQAYGYTF
cdr3_nt: TGTGCCAGCAGAGTTAGACAGGCCTATGGCTACACCTTC
j_call: TRBJ1-2
clone_size: -
v_call: TRBV6-6
d_call: -

cdr3_aa: CASIPRGRTDTQYF
cdr3_nt: TGTGCCAGTATCCCCCGCGGCCGTACGGATACGCAGTATTTT
j_call: TRBJ2-3
clone_size: -
v_call: TRBV19
d_call: -

cdr3_aa: CASSLIGYEQYF
cdr3_nt: TGTGCCAGCAGCCTTATCGGCTACGAGCAGTACTTC
j_call: TRBJ2-7
clone_size: once
v_call: TRBV7-8
d_call: -

cdr3_aa: CAWSISSSYNEQFF
cdr3_nt: TGTGCCTGGTCGATCTCGAGCTCCTACAATGAGCAGTTCTTC
j_call: TRBJ2-1
clone_size: -
v_call: TRBV30
d_call: -